What follows is one TCR beta chain and its context. This specimen comes from a study of T cell clonotyping in hematopoietic cell transplantation. Described time point: recipient sample about 28 days before transplant, after cytoreduction. Repertoires were generated with immunoSEQ multiplex PCR, while TCRdb's copy carries only in-frame clones and drops some. This table holds 35,000 to 45,000 clones, 90% to 95% found once. The receptor's source is a man aged 35 to 55 with chronic myeloid leukemia. Some clones in this sample may be carry-over from other donors' samples. The sample was peripheral blood mononuclear cells, taken before stem cell transplant.

This CDR3 reads CASSQGIALGNTIYF. CDR3 coding DNA: TGCGCCAGCAGCCAAGGTATCGCTCTTGGAAACACCATATATTTT. The chain is built from TRBV4-3 and TRBJ1-3; D remains unclear. V was shortened by 1 base and J by 3 bases, with 10 bases between the two germline ends. The CDR3 has 15 amino acids. Germline V gene lookup returns CDR1 LGHNA and CDR2 YSLEER.